The 7 T cell receptor beta chains below were found in one sample sequenced in a study of response to subunit inactivated influenza vaccine. MiXCR, run by TCRdb on the RT-PCR reads, gives a single entry per CDR3 protein. The sample lists 250,000 to 350,000 distinct CDR3 sequences; roughly 22% were seen once. The material sequenced was PBMCs from blood, taken roughly 20 months after vaccination. Receptors were obtained from a man in his fifties or sixties who received an inactivated influenza vaccine.

This clonotype showed up just a few times. The CDR3 here is CSASTTNEKLFF. The CDR3 DNA reads TGCAGTGCTAGCACAACTAATGAAAAACTGTTTTTT. V and J are TRBV20-1 and TRBJ1-4; no definite D call. V lost 3 bases and J 0 bases, leaving 2 bases between the germline ends. CDR3 length: 12 amino acids. CDR1 is DFQATT, CDR2 SNEGSKA, per germline (reference sequence).

This clonotype was recorded a few times. CDR3 region: CAIAGDGNTIYF. The CDR3 DNA is TGTGCCATCGCCGGGGATGGAAACACCATATATTTT. The V and J genes are TRBV10-3 and TRBJ1-3; no clear D. Trimming removed 8 bases from V and 3 bases from J, with 8 bases in between. The germline V gene has CDR1 ENHRY and CDR2 SYGVKD. The CDR3 length is 12 residues.

This clonotype was detected only a few times. The chain carries TRBV21-1 and TRBJ1-5; the table names TRBD1, a call not compared with the DNA. TRBV21-1 is labeled a pseudogene. The CDR3 is 18 residues long. The CDR3 coding sequence is TGTGCCAGCAGCAAAGAAAGGGACGGGAATTATAGCAATCAGCCCCAGCATTTT. As protein: CASSKERDGNYSNQPQHF.

This rearrangement joins TRBV20-1 to TRBJ1-2; unclear D gene. The CDR3 spans 14 residues. V was trimmed by 3 bases and J by 3 bases, leaving 14 bases between them. Germline V gene lookup returns CDR1 DFQATT and CDR2 SNEGSKA (reference sequence). Here the CDR3 DNA reads TGCAGTGCTAGTCGTCGTGGCAGGTACTATGGCTACACCTTC. As protein: CSASRRGRYYGYTF.

The chain is built from TRBV6-5 and TRBJ1-1; 9 positions agree with TRBD1. V lost 3 bases and J lost 7; bases outside the gene matches: 9. This CDR3 region has 15 residues. Germline values: CDR1 MNHEY, CDR2 SVGAGI. The CDR3 coding sequence is TGTGCCAGCAGTTATCCGACTCGACAGGGGGTTGAAGCTTTCTTT. The encoded protein is CASSYPTRQGVEAFF.

A few counts support this clonotype. The chain has TRBV20-1 and TRBJ2-3, with TRBD2 as a possible D gene (5 bases). Germline CDR1 reads DFQATT; CDR2 reads SNEGSKA (reference sequence). Deletions cut 4 bases from V and 2 bases from J, with 19 bases between. The CDR3 sequence is 16 residues long. The CDR3 loop is CSAIRGRDYYTDTQYF. The CDR3 DNA reads TGCAGTGCTATCCGGGGTAGAGATTACTACACAGATACGCAGTATTTT.

The chain has TRBV24-1 and TRBJ2-1, with 8 bases aligning to TRBD2. Germline CDR1 reads KGHDR; CDR2 reads SFDVKD. This CDR3 region has 16 residues. V shed 3 bases and J 4 bases; nucleotides not matched to a gene: 7. CDR3 sequence: CATSDGGPSGYNEQFF. CDR3 DNA sequence: TGTGCCACCAGTGATGGGGGCCCTAGCGGGTACAATGAGCAGTTCTTC.